This T cell receptor beta chain was captured by sequencing in a study of T cells in Graves' hyperthyroidism and ophthalmopathy. Overall study results and limits: Ophthalmopathy was identified by the model a median around 5.9 months ahead of onset.

TCR beta CDR3 regions were amplified from RNA. The primer set for the first-round RT-PCR of the TCR CDR3 was HTBI. TCRdb re-derived calls from the multiplex PCR reads in MiXCR, one entry per CDR3 protein. The sample has under 450,000 distinct CDR3 sequences, roughly 13% seen once. This clonotype was observed many times. Antigen: not known. The hyperthyroidism patients had all been newly diagnosed, and their disease duration was under 2 months. Their ages ranged from 18 to 65 years. The sample of blood was obtained at first hyperthyroidism diagnosis (before any ophthalmopathy symptoms). Germline values: CDR1 MDHEN, CDR2 SYDVKM. The CDR3 has 15 residues. V lost 3 bases and J 0 bases, leaving 11 bases between the germline ends.

This chain uses TRBV28 with TRBJ1-2; no firm D call. The sequence derives from a man aged 25-40 years with Graves' hyperthyroidism that later progressed to Graves' ophthalmopathy. Sequencing input: blood. The CDR3 spells CASSLLSGTNYGYTF. In nucleotides, the CDR3 is TGTGCCAGCAGTTTGCTCAGCGGAACTAACTATGGCTACACCTTC.